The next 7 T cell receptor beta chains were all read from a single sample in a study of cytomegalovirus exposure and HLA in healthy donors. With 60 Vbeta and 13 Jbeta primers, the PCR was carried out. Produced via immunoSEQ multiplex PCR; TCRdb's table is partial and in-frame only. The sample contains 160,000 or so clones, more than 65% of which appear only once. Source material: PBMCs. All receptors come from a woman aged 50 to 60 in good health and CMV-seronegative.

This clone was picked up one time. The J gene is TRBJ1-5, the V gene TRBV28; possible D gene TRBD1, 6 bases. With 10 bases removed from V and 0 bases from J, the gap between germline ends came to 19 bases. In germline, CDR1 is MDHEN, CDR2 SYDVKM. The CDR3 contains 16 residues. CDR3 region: CAIKQGWPNSNQPQHF. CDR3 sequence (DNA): TGTGCCATCAAACAGGGATGGCCCAATAGCAATCAGCCCCAGCATTTT.

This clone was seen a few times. The CDR3 coding sequence is TGCGCCAGCAGCCCCGCACTAGCGGGGCCGGGAGAAGATACGCAGTATTTT. Translated, it gives CASSPALAGPGEDTQYF. The rearrangement joins TRBV5-1 to TRBJ2-3; TRBD2 matches at 10 bases. The V gene's germline CDR1 is SGHRS and CDR2 YFSETQ. This CDR3 has 17 amino acids. The ends lost 4 bases at V and 5 bases at J; junction bases unmatched: 13.

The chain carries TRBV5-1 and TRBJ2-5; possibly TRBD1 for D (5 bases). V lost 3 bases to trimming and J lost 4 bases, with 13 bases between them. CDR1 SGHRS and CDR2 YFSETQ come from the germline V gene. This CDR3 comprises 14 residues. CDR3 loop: CASSSIPQGETQYF. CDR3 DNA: TGCGCCAGCAGCTCCATCCCCCAGGGAGAGACCCAGTACTTC.

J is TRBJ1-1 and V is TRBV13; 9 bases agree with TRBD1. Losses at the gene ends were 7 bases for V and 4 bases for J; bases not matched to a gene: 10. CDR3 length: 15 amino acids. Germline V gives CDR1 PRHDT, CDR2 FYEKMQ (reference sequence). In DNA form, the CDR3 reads TGTGCCAGCACCAAACGGGGACAGGGTGTCACTGAAGCTTTCTTT. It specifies CASTKRGQGVTEAFF.

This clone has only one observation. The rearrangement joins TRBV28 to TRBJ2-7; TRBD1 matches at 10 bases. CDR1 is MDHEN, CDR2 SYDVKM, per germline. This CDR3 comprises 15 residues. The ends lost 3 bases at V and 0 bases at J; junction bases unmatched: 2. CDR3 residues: CASSLTGGVSYEQYF. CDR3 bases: TGTGCCAGCAGTTTGACAGGGGGCGTCTCCTACGAGCAGTACTTC.

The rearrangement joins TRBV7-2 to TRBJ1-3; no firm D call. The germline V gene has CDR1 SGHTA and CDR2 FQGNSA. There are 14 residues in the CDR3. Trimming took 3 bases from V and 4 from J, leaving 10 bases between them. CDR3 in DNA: TGTGCCAGCAGCTTCGGACTATCGGGAAACACCATATATTTT. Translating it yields CASSFGLSGNTIYF.

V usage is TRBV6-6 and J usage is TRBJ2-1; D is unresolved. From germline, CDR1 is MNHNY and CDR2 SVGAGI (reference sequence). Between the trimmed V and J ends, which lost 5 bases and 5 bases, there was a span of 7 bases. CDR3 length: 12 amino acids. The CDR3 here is CASSPSDNEQFF. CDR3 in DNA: TGTGCCAGCAGTCCCTCGGACAATGAGCAGTTCTTC.